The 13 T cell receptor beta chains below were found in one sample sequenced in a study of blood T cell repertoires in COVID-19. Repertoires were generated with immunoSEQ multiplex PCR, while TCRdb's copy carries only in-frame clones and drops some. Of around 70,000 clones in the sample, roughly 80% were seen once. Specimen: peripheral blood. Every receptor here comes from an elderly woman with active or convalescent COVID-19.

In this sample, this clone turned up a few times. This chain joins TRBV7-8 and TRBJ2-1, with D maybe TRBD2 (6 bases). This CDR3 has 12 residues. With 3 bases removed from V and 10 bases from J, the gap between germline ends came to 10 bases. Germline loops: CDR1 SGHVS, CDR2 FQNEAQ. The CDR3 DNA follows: TGTGCCAGCAGCTTCAGTCGGGGGGAGCAGTTCTTC. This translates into CASSFSRGEQFF.

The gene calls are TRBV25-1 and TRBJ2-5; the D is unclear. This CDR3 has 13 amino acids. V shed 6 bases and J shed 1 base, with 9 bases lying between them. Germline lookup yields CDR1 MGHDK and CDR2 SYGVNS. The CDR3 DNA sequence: TGTGCCAGCAGCCTCAGAGGCCAAGAGACCCAGTACTTC. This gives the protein CASSLRGQETQYF.

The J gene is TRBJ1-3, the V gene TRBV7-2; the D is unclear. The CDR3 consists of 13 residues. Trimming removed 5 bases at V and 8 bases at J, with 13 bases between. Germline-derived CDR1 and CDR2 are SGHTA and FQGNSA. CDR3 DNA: TGTGCCAGCAGCCTCCCAGGCCTATACACCATATATTTT. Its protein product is CASSLPGLYTIYF.

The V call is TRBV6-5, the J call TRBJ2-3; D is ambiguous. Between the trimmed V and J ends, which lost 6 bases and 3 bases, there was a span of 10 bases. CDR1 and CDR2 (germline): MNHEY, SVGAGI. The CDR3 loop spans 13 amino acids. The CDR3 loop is CASRVPGTDTQYF. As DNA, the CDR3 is TGTGCCAGCAGGGTACCCGGGACAGATACGCAGTATTTT.

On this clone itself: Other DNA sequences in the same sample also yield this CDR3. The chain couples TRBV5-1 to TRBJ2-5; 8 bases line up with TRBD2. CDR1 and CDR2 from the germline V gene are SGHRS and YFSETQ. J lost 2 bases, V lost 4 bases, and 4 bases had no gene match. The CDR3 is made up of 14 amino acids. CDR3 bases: TGCGCCAGCAGCCTTACTAGCGGTCAAGAGACCCAGTACTTC. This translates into CASSLTSGQETQYF.

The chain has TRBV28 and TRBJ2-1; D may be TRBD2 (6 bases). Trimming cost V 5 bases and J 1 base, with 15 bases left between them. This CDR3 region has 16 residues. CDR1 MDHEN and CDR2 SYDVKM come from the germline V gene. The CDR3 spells CASSGSGTPSYNEQFF. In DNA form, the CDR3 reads TGTGCCAGCAGTGGGTCCGGGACTCCTTCCTACAATGAGCAGTTCTTC.

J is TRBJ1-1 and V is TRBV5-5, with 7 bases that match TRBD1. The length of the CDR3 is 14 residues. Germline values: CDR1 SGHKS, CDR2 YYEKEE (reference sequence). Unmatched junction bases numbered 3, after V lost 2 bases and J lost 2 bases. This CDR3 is CASSFTGVNTEAFF. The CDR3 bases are TGTGCCAGCAGCTTTACAGGGGTAAACACTGAAGCTTTCTTT.

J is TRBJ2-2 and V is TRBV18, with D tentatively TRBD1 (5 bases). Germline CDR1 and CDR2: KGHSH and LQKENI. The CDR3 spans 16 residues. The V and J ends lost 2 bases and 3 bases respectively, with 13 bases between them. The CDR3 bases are TGTGCCAGCTCACCATCGTGGGGCGTCGACACCGGGGAGCTGTTTTTT. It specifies CASSPSWGVDTGELFF. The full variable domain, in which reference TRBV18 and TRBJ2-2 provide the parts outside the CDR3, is NAGVMQNPRHLVRRRGQEARLRCSPMKGHSHVYWYRQLPEEGLKFMVYLQKENIIDESGMPKERFSAEFPKEGPSILRIQQVVRGDSAAYFCASSPSWGVDTGELFFGEGSRLTVL.

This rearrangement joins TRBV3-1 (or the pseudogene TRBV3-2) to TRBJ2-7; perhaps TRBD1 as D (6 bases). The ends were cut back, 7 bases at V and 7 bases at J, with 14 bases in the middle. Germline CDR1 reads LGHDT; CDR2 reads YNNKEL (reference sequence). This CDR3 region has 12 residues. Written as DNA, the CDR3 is TGTGCCAGCATTCAGGGGAACGGGGAGCAGTACTTC. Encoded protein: CASIQGNGEQYF.

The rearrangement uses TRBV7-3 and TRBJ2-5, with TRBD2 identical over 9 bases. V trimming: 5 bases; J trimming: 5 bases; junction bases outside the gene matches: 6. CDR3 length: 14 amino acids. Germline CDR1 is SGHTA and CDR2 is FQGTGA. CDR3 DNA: TGTGCCAGCAGCGGCGGGGGGGCCCAGGAGACCCAGTACTTC. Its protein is CASSGGGAQETQYF.

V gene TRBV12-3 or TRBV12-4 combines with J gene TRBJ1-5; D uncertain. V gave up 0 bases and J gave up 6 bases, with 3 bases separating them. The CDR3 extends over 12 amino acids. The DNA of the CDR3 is TGTGCCAGCAGTTTAGCTATTCAGCCCCAGCATTTT. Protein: CASSLAIQPQHF.

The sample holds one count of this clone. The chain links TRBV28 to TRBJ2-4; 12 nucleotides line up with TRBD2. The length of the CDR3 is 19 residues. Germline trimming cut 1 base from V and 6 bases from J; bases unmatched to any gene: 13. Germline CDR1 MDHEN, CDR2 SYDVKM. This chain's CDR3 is CASSLFVASGGVAGNIQYF. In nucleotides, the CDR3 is TGTGCCAGCAGTTTATTTGTCGCTAGCGGGGGGGTAGCGGGAAACATTCAGTACTTC. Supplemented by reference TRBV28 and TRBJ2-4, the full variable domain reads DVKVTQSSRYLVKRTGEKVFLECVQDMDHENMFWYRQDPGLGLRLIYFSYDVKMKEKGDIPEGYSVSREKKERFSLILESASTNQTSMYLCASSLFVASGGVAGNIQYFGAGTRLSVL.

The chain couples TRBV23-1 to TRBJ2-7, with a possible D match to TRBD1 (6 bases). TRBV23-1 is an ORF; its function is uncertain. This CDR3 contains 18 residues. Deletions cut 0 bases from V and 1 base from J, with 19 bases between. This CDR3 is CASSQSSTQGDTSYEQYF. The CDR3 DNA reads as TGCGCCAGCAGTCAATCATCCACCCAAGGGGACACTTCCTACGAGCAGTACTTC.